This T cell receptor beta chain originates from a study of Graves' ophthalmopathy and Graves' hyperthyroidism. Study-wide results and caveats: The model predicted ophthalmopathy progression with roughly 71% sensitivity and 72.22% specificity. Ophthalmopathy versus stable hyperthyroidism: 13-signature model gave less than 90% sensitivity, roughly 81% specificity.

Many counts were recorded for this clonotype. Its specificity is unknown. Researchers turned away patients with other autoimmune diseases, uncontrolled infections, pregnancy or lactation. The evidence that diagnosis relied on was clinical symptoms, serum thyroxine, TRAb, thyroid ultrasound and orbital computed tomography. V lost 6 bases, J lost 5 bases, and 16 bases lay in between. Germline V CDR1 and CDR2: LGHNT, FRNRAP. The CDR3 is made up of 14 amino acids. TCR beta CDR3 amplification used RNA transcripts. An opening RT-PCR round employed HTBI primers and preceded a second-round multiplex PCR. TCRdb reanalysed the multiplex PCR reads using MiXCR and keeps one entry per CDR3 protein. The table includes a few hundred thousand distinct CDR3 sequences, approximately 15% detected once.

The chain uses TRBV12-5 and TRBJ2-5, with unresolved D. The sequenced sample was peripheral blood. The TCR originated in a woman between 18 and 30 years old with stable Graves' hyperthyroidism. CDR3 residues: CASGALGYEETQYF. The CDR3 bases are TGTGCTAGTGGCGCTCTGGGGTATGAGGAGACCCAGTACTTC. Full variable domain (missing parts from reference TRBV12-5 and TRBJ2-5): DARVTQTPRHKVTEMGQEVTMRCQPILGHNTVFWYRQTMMQGLELLAYFRNRAPLDDSGMPKDRFSAEMPDATLATLKIQPSEPRDSAVYFCASGALGYEETQYFGPGTRLLVL.